This T cell receptor beta chain was observed in a study of blood T cell repertoires in COVID-19. TCRdb's table, derived via immunoSEQ multiplex PCR, lists solely in-frame clones and lacks some. The table includes some 180,000 clones, approximately 85% detected once. This CDR3 contains 17 residues. Trimming took 0 bases from V and 9 from J; bases not matched to a gene: 14. Germline V CDR1 and CDR2: SGHRS, YFSETQ. The TCR sequence derives from a woman in her fifties or sixties with acute or convalescent COVID-19. The gene calls are TRBV5-1 and TRBJ2-1, with TRBD2 identical over 8 bases. Sequenced material: peripheral blood. The CDR3 spells CASSLAGTGGPGSEQFF. CDR3 nucleotide sequence: TGCGCCAGCAGCTTGGCCGGGACGGGAGGGCCAGGAAGTGAGCAGTTCTTC.